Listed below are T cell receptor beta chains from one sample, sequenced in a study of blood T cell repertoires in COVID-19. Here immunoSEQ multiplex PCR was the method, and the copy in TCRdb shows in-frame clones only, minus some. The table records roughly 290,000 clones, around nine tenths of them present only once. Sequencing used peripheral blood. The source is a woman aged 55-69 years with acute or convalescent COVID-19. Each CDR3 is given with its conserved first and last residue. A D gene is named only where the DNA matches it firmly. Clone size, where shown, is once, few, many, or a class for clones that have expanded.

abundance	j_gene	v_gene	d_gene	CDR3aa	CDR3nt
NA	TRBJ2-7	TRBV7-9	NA	CASSSAYEQYF	TGTGCCAGCAGCTCCGCCTACGAGCAGTACTTC
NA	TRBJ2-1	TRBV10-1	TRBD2	CASSDSWSSGSSYNEQFF	TGCGCCAGCAGTGACAGTTGGTCTAGCGGGAGCTCCTACAATGAGCAGTTCTTC
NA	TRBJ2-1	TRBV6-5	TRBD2	CASSYGMAGGYNEQFF	TGTGCCAGCAGTTACGGAATGGCGGGAGGATACAATGAGCAGTTCTTC
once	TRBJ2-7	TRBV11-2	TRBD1	CASSWDRGYEQYF	TGTGCCAGCAGCTGGGACAGGGGCTACGAGCAGTACTTC
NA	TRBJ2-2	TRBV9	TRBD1	CASSVWQGANTGELFF	TGTGCCAGCAGCGTATGGCAGGGGGCGAACACCGGGGAGCTGTTTTTT
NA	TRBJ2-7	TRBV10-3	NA	CAISPLPPSSYEQYF	TGTGCCATCAGTCCGCTTCCCCCTAGCTCCTACGAGCAGTACTTC
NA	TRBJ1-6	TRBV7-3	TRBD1	CASSLGGQGASYNSPLHF	TGTGCCAGCAGCTTAGGGGGACAGGGGGCCTCCTATAATTCACCCCTCCACTTT
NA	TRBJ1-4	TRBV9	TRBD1	CASSLGQDNEKLFF	TGTGCCAGCAGCTTGGGACAGGACAATGAAAAACTGTTTTTT
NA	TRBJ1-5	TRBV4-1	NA	CASSHPQGRSNQPQHF	TGCGCCAGCAGCCACCCTCAAGGGAGAAGCAATCAGCCCCAGCATTTT
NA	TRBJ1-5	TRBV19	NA	CASSTQGVALKGQPQHF	TGTGCCAGTAGTACCCAGGGCGTTGCTCTGAAGGGTCAGCCCCAGCATTTT
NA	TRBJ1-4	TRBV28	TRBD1	CASSPSVPGQGGKLFF	TGTGCCAGCAGTCCATCCGTCCCGGGACAGGGGGGAAAACTGTTTTTT
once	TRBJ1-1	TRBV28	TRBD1	CASSLLALRDRVLNTEAFF	TGTGCCAGCAGTTTATTAGCTCTCCGGGACAGGGTTTTGAACACTGAAGCTTTCTTT
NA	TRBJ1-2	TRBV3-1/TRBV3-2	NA	CASSQVLNWAYGYTF	TGTGCCAGCAGCCAAGTCCTCAATTGGGCCTATGGCTACACCTTC
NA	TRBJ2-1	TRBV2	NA	CASSARGEQFF	TGTGCCAGCAGTGCTAGAGGTGAGCAGTTCTTC
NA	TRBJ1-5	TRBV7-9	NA	CASSSDRNQPQHF	TGTGCCAGCAGCTCGGACAGAAATCAGCCCCAGCATTTT
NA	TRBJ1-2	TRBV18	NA	CASSPRTGYGYTF	TGTGCCAGCTCACCACGAACAGGGTACGGCTACACCTTC
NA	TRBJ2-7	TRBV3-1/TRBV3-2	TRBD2	CASSQEGTSGTYAYEQYF	TGTGCCAGCAGCCAAGAAGGAACTAGCGGGACCTACGCCTACGAGCAGTACTTC
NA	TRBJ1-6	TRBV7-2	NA	CASSRRLWQTNSPLHF	TGTGCCAGCAGCCGTAGACTTTGGCAGACTAATTCACCCCTCCACTTT
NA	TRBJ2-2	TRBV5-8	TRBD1	CASSFNPRDRTTGELFF	TGTGCCAGCAGCTTCAACCCTCGGGACAGGACCACCGGGGAGCTGTTTTTT
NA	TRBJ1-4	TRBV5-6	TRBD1	CASSTRTGLNEKLFF	TGTGCCAGCAGCACTCGGACAGGCCTAAATGAAAAACTGTTTTTT
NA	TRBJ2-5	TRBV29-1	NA	CSVEYQETQYF	TGCAGCGTTGAGTATCAAGAGACCCAGTACTTC
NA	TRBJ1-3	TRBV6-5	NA	CASRSNSGNTIYF	TGTGCCAGCAGGTCTAACTCTGGAAACACCATATATTTT
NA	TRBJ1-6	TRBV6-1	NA	CASSEAVVGRYSPLHF	TGTGCCAGCAGTGAAGCGGTCGTGGGGAGGTATTCACCCCTCCACTTT
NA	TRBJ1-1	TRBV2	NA	CASSEILDRNTEAFF	TGTGCCAGCAGTGAAATCCTCGACAGGAACACTGAAGCTTTCTTT
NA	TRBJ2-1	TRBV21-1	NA	CASSKAVIRYLTGGDFF	TGTGCCAGCAGCAAAGCGGTCATTCGGTATCTTACAGGGGGGGATTTCTTC
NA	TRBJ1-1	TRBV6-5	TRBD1	CASQFRGQGNTEAFF	TGTGCCAGCCAATTCAGAGGACAGGGGAACACTGAAGCTTTCTTT
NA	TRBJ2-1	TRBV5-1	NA	CASSLGQSWGNEQFF	TGCGCCAGCAGCTTGGGACAGTCATGGGGCAATGAGCAGTTCTTC
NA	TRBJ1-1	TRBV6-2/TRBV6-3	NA	CASSHPQFWTEAFF	TGTGCCAGCAGTCACCCCCAGTTTTGGACTGAAGCTTTCTTT
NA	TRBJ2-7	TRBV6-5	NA	CASSSDRGTEAEQYF	TGTGCCAGCAGTTCGGATCGGGGAACGGAGGCCGAGCAGTACTTC
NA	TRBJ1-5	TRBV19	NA	CASSFIPGINQPQHF	TGTGCCAGTAGCTTTATCCCGGGGATCAATCAGCCCCAGCATTTT
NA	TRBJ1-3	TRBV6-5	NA	CASISAGGGNTIYF	TGTGCCAGCATTAGCGCAGGTGGAGGAAACACCATATATTTT
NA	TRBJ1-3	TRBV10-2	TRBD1	CASKDRGAGNTIYF	TGCGCCAGCAAGGACAGGGGAGCTGGAAACACCATATATTTT
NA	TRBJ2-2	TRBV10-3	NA	CAINSGTGELFF	TGTGCCATCAATTCAGGGACCGGGGAGCTGTTTTTT
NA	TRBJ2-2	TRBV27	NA	CASSRTGVGTGELFF	TGTGCCAGCAGCCGGACGGGGGTGGGCACCGGGGAGCTGTTTTTT
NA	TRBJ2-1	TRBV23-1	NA	CASSLRNNEQFF	TGCGCCAGCAGCCTCAGGAACAATGAGCAGTTCTTC
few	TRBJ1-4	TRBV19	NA	CASSISREKLFF	TGTGCCAGTAGTATATCGCGTGAAAAACTGTTTTTT
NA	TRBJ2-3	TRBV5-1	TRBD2	CASSLGLARVGYTDTQYF	TGCGCCAGCAGCTTGGGACTAGCTAGGGTGGGATACACAGATACGCAGTATTTT
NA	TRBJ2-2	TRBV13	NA	CASSGGGNTGELFF	TGTGCCAGCAGCGGGGGCGGAAACACCGGGGAGCTGTTTTTT
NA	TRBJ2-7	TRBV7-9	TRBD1	CASSPRPGQGSEQYF	TGTGCCAGCAGCCCCCGCCCGGGACAGGGGAGCGAGCAGTACTTC
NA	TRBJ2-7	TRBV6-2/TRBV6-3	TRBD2	CASSRRTSGRGNEQYF	TGTGCCAGCAGTAGGAGGACTAGCGGGAGAGGGAACGAGCAGTACTTC
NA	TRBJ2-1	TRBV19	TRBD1	CASTRDRVNEQFF	TGTGCCAGTACCCGGGACAGGGTAAATGAGCAGTTCTTC
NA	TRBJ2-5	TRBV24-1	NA	CATSEPDWLGGTQYF	TGTGCCACCAGTGAGCCCGATTGGCTAGGGGGGACCCAGTACTTC
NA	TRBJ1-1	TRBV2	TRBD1	CASSEAGTGLNTEAFF	TGTGCCAGCAGTGAAGCGGGGACAGGGCTGAACACTGAAGCTTTCTTT
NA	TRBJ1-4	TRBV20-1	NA	CSASKGTATNEKLFF	TGCAGTGCTAGTAAGGGGACTGCAACTAATGAAAAACTGTTTTTT
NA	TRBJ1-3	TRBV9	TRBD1	CASSVGQGGGGNTIYF	TGTGCCAGCAGCGTAGGACAGGGTGGCGGTGGAAACACCATATATTTT
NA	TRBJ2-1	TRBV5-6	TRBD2	CASSLFGSGANEQFF	TGTGCCAGCAGCTTGTTTGGTAGCGGGGCCAATGAGCAGTTCTTC
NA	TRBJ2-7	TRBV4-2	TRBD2	CASSQVHSPSGTAYEQYF	TGTGCCAGCAGCCAAGTCCACAGTCCTAGCGGAACTGCCTACGAGCAGTACTTC
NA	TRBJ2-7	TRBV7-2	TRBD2	CASSLGLAVGGGSYEQYF	TGTGCCAGCAGCTTAGGACTAGCGGTCGGTGGGGGCTCCTACGAGCAGTACTTC
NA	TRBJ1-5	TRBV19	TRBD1	CASTEGTGRNQPQHF	TGTGCCAGTACCGAAGGGACAGGCCGCAATCAGCCCCAGCATTTT
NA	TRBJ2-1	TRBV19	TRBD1	CASSFTGAQDNEQFF	TGTGCCAGTAGTTTCACAGGGGCTCAGGACAATGAGCAGTTCTTC
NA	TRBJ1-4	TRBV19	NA	CASSIASTTEKLFF	TGTGCCAGTAGTATTGCAAGCACCACCGAAAAACTGTTTTTT
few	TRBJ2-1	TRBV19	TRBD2	CASSLAGTLSREQFF	TGTGCCAGTTCCCTAGCGGGTACGCTTTCGCGTGAGCAGTTCTTC
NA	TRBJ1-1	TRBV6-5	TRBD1	CASRPGGTNTEAFF	TGTGCCAGCAGGCCAGGGGGGACGAACACTGAAGCTTTCTTT
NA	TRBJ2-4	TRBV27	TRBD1	CASSGQGILAKNIQYF	TGTGCCAGCAGTGGACAGGGGATACTAGCCAAAAACATTCAGTACTTC
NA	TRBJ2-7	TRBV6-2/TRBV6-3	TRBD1	CASSYPLTGGSYEQYF	TGTGCCAGCAGTTACCCCCTGACAGGGGGGTCATACGAGCAGTACTTC